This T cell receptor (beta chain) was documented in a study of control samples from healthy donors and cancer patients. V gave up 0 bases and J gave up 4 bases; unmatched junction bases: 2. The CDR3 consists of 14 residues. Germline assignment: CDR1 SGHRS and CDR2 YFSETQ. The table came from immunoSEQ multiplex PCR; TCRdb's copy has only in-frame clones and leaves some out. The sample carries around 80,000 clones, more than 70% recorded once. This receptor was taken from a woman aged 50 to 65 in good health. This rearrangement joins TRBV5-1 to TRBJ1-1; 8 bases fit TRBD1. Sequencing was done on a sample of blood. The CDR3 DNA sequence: TGCGCCAGCAGCTTGGGGGACAGGATCACTGAAGCTTTCTTT. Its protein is CASSLGDRITEAFF.